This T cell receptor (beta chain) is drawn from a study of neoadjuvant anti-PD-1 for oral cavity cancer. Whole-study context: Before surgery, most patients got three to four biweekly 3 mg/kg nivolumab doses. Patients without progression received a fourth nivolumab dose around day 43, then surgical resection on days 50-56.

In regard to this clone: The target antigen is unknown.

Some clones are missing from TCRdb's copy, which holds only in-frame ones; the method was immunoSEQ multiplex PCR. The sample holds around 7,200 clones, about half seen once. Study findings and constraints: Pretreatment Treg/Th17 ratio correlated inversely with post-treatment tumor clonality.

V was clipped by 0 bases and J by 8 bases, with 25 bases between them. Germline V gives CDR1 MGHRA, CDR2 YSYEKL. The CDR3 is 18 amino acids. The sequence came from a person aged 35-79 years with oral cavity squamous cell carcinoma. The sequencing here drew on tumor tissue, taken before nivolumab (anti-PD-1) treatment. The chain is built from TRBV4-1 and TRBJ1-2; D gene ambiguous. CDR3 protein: CASSQDAIIGLITGGYTF. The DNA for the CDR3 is TGCGCCAGCAGCCAAGACGCAATTATTGGGTTAATAACGGGCGGCTACACCTTC.